This TCR beta chain was recovered during a study of cytomegalovirus exposure and HLA in healthy donors. For the study at large: The roughly 120 validation repertoires, a later analysis reported, used the same platform as the 666 repertoires from the first cohort. Whole-study results and caveats: In vitro testing confirmed three CMV-associated chains as specific for CMV antigens.

This clone was seen a few times. As yet, its antigen is unknown. The germline CDR1 and CDR2 sequences are GTSNPN and SVGIG (reference sequence). The length of the CDR3 is 16 residues. Trimming cost V 2 bases and J 0 bases, with 16 bases left between them. Here immunoSEQ multiplex PCR was the method, and the copy in TCRdb shows in-frame clones only, minus some. Altogether roughly 300,000 clones are present, roughly 90% being singletons, with the ten largest covering 0.92%. The sequence came from a woman aged 18-29 years in good health and CMV-seronegative. Sequenced input: PBMCs. This chain joins TRBV30 and TRBJ1-2; D unclear. This chain's CDR3 is CAWSHSAAYTNYGYTF. Written as DNA, the CDR3 is TGTGCCTGGAGTCATTCGGCGGCCTATACTAACTATGGCTACACCTTC.